What follows is one TCR beta chain and its context. The target antigen is unknown. Germline V gene sequence: CDR1 SGHTA, CDR2 FQGNSA. V dropped 1 base and J dropped 3 bases, with 16 bases sitting between them. This CDR3 has 17 residues. The sample is drawn from a study of Ad26.COV2.S vaccination and SARS-CoV-2 variants. This table comes from immunoSEQ multiplex PCR, and its TCRdb copy is limited to in-frame clones, with some not included. The table has roughly 150,000 clones, 70% to 90% seen once. Study-wide results and caveats: Responses of T cells in total may have been underestimated by the TCR breadth and depth analyses. Reported findings describe substantial breadth in spike-specific CD8+ and CD4+ T cell responses following vaccination. Vaccinees showed greater spike-specific TCR breadth than placebo recipients.

Sequenced material: peripheral blood, taken after recovery from COVID-19. The receptor was isolated from a human donor who had recovered from COVID-19. This rearrangement joins TRBV7-2 to TRBJ1-3; D is unclear. The CDR3 region is CASSLEGRQHNGNTIYF. The CDR3 DNA reads as TGTGCCAGCAGCTTAGAAGGACGGCAGCACAATGGAAACACCATATATTTT.